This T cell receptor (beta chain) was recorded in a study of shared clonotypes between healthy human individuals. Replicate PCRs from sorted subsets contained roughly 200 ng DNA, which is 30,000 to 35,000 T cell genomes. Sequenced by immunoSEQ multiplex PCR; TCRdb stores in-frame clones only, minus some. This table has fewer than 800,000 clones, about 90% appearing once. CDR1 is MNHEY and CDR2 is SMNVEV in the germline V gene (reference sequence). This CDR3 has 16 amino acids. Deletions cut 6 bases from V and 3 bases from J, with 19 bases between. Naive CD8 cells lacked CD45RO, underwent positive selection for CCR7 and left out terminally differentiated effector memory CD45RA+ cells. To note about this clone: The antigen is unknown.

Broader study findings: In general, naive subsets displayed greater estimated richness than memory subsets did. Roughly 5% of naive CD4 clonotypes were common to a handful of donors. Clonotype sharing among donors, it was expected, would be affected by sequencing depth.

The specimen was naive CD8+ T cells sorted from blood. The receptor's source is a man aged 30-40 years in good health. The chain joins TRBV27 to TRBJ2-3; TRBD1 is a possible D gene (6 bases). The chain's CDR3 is CASSDGHREGTDTQYF. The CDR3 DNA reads TGTGCCAGCAGCGATGGTCACAGGGAAGGGACAGATACGCAGTATTTT.